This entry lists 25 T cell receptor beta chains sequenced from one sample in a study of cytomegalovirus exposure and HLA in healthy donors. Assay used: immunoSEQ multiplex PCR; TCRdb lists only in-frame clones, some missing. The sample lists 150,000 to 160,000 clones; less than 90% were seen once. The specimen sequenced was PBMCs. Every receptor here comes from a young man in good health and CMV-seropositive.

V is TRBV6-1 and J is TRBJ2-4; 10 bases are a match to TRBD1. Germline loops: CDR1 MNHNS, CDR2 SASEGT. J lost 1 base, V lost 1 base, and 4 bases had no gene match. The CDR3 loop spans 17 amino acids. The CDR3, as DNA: TGTGCCAGCAGTGAAGGGACAGGGGGTTTTGCCAAAAACATTCAGTACTTC. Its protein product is CASSEGTGGFAKNIQYF.

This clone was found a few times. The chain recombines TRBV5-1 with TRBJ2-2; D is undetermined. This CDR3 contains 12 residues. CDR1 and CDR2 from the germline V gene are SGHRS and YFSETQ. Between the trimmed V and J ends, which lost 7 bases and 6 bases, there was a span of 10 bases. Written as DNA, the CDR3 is TGCGCCAGCCGTGGCCTTGCCGGGGAGCTGTTTTTT. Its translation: CASRGLAGELFF.

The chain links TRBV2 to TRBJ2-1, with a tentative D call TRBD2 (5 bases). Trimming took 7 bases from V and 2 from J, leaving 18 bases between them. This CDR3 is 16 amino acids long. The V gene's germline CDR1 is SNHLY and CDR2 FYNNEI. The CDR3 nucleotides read TGTGCCAGCATACGGGAACTGAGTGTGGCCTACAATGAGCAGTTCTTC. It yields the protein CASIRELSVAYNEQFF.

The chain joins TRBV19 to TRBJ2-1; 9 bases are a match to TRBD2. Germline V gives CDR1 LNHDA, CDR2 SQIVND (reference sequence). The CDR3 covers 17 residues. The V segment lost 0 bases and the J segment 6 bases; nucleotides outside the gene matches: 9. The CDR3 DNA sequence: TGTGCCAGTAGTATAGAGATCGGCGGGAGGGTCGGCAATGAGCAGTTCTTC. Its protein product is CASSIEIGGRVGNEQFF.

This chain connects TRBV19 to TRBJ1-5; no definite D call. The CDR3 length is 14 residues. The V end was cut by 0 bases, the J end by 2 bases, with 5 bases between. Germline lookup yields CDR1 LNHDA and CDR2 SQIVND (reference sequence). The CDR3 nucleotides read TGTGCCAGTAGTATAGAGCCGGGCAATCAGCCCCAGCATTTT. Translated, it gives CASSIEPGNQPQHF.

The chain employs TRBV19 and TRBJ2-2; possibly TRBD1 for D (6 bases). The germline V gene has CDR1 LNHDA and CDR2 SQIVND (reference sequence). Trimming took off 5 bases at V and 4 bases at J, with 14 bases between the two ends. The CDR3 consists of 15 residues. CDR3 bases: TGTGCCAGTAGTCCAGGGGACACAGCCACCGGGGAGCTGTTTTTT. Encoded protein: CASSPGDTATGELFF.

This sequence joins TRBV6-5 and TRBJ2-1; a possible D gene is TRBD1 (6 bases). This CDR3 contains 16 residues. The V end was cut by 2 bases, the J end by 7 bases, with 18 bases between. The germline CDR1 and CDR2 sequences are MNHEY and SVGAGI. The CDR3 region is CASSYLRDTVRNEQFF. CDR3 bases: TGTGCCAGCAGTTACCTCCGGGACACGGTACGGAATGAGCAGTTCTTC.

The CDR3 region has the DNA TGTGCCAGCAGTTTATCAGAGAATGAGCAGTTCTTC. It codes for CASSLSENEQFF. This rearrangement joins TRBV27 to TRBJ2-1, with D hard to call. The CDR3 is made up of 12 amino acids. Germline V gene lookup returns CDR1 MNHEY and CDR2 SMNVEV (reference sequence). V was cut by 0 bases and J by 7 bases, with 4 bases left in between.

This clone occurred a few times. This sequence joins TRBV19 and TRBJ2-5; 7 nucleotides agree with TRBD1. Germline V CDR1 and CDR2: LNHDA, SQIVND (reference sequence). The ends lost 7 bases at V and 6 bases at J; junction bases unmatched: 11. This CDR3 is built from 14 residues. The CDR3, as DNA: TGTGCCAGTACTTGGCGACAGGGTTCCAAGACCCAGTACTTC. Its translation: CASTWRQGSKTQYF. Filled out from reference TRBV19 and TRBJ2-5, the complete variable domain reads DGGITQSPKYLFRKEGQNVTLSCEQNLNHDAMYWYRQDPGQGLRLIYYSQIVNDFQKGDIAEGYSVSREKKESFPLTVTSAQKNPTAFYLCASTWRQGSKTQYFGPGTRLLVL.

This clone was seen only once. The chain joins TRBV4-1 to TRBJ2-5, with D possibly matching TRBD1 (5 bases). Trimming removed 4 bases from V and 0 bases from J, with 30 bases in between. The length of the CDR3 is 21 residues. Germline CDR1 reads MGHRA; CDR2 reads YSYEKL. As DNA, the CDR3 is TGCGCCAGCAGCCTTTCTGGGGCAAACGTTTTAGTAGGGGCCAACCAAGAGACCCAGTACTTC. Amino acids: CASSLSGANVLVGANQETQYF.

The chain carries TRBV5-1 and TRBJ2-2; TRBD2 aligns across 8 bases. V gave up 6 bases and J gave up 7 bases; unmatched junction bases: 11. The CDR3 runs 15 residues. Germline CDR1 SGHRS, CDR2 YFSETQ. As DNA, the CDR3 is TGCGCCAGCATATTTAGCGGGGCGCCCGGCGGGGAGCTGTTTTTT. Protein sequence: CASIFSGAPGGELFF.

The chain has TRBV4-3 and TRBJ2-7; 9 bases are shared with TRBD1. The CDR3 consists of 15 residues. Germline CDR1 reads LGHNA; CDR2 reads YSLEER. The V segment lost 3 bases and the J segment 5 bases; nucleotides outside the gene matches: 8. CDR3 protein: CASSQGDRVIDEQYF. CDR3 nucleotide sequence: TGCGCCAGCAGCCAGGGGGACAGGGTAATCGACGAGCAGTACTTC.

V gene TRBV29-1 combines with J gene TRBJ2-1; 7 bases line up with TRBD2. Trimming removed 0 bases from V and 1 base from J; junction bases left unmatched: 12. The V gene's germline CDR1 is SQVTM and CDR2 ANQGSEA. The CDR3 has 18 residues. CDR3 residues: CSVEDRNLLAWSYNEQFF. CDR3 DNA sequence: TGCAGCGTTGAAGATCGGAATCTACTAGCGTGGTCCTACAATGAGCAGTTCTTC.

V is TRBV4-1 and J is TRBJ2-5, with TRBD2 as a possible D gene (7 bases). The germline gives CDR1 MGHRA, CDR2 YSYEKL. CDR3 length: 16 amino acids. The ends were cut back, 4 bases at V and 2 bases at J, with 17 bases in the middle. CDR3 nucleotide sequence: TGCGCCAGCAGCCCCGAGGGGGGGTTCGCTCAAGAGACCCAGTACTTC. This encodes CASSPEGGFAQETQYF.

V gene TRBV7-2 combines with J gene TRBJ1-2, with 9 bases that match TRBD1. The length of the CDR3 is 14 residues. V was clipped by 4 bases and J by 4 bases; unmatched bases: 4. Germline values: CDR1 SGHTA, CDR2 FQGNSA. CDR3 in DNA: TGTGCCAGCAGCTCTAGGACAGGGGCCTATGGCTACACCTTC. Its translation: CASSSRTGAYGYTF.

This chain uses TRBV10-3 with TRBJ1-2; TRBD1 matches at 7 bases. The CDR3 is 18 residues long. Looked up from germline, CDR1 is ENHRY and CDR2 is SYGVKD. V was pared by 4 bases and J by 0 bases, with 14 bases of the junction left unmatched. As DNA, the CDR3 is TGTGCCATCAGTGGGACAGGACCGACCGTCCCTCCTAACTATGGCTACACCTTC. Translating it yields CAISGTGPTVPPNYGYTF.

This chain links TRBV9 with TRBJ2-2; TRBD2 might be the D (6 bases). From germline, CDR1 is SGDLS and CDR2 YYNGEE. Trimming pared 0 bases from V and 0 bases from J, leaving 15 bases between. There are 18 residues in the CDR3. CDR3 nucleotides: TGTGCCAGCAGCGTAGCCGGGACTGGAGCCACGAACACCGGGGAGCTGTTTTTT. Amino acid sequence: CASSVAGTGATNTGELFF.

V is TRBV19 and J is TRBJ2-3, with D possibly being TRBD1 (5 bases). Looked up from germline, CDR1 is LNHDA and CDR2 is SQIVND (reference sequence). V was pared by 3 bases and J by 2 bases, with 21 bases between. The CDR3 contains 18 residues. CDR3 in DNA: TGTGCCAGTAGTATGGGTGGGTCGGACATTGGGTTCACAGATACGCAGTATTTT. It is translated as CASSMGGSDIGFTDTQYF.

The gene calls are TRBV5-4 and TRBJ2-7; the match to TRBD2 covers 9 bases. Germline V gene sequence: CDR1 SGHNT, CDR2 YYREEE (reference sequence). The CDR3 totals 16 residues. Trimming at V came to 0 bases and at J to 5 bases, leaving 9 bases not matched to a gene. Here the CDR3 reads CASSLDTKREAHEQYF. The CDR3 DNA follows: TGTGCCAGCAGCTTGGATACAAAGCGGGAGGCCCACGAGCAGTACTTC.

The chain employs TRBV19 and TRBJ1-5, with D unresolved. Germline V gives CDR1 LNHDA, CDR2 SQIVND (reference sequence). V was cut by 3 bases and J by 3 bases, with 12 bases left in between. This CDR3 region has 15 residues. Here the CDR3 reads CASSIMAGDNQPQHF. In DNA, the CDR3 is TGTGCCAGTAGTATTATGGCAGGTGACAATCAGCCCCAGCATTTT.

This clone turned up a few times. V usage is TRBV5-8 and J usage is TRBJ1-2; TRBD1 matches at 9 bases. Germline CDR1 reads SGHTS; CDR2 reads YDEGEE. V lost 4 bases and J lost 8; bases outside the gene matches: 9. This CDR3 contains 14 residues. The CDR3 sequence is CASSDGQGMRGYTF. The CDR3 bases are TGTGCCAGCAGCGACGGACAGGGGATGAGGGGCTACACCTTC.

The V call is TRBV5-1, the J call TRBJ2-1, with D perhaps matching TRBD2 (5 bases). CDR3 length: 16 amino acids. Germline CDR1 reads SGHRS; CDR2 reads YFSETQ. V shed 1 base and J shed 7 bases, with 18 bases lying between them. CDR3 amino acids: CASSLFGLAASNEQFF. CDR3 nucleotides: TGCGCCAGCAGCTTGTTTGGGCTAGCAGCGTCGAATGAGCAGTTCTTC.

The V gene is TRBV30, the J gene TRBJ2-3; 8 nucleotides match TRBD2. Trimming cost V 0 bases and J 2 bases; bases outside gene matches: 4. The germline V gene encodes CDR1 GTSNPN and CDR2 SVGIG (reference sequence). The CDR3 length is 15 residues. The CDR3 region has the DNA TGTGCCTGGAGTGTCACTAGCGGATTCACAGATACGCAGTATTTT. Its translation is CAWSVTSGFTDTQYF.

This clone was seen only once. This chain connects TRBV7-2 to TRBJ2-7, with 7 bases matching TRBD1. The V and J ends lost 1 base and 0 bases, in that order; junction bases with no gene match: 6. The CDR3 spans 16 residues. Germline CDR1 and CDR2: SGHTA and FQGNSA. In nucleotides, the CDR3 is TGTGCCAGCAGCTTAGGTGGGACAGAGAGCTCCTACGAGCAGTACTTC. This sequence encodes CASSLGGTESSYEQYF.

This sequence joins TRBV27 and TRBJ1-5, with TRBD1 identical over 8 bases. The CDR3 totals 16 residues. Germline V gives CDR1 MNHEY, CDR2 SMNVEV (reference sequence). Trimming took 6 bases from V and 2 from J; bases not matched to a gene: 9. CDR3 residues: CASRDTGGARNQPQHF. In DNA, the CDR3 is TGTGCCAGCAGGGATACAGGGGGGGCGCGCAATCAGCCCCAGCATTTT.